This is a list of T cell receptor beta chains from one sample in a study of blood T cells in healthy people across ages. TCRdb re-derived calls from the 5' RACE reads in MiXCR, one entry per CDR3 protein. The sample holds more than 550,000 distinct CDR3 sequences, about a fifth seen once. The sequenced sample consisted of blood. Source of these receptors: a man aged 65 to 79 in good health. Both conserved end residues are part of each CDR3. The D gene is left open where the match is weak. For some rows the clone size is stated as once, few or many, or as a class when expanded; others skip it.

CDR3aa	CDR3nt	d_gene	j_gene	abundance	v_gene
CASIPVAGGYNEQFF	TGCGCCAGCATCCCCGTAGCGGGAGGCTACAATGAGCAGTTCTTC	TRBD2	TRBJ2-1	-	TRBV5-1
CASSPLPGTITYEQYF	TGTGCCAGCAGCCCACTCCCGGGAACCATTACCTACGAGCAGTACTTC	-	TRBJ2-7	-	TRBV7-9
CASSPSRDLYEQYF	TGTGCCAGCTCACCATCCAGGGACCTCTACGAGCAGTACTTC	-	TRBJ2-7	few	TRBV18
CASSDTDRRTEAFF	TGTGCCAGCAGTGACACCGACAGGCGGACTGAAGCTTTCTTT	-	TRBJ1-1	few	TRBV6-4
CASSSRDSYSNQPQHF	TGTGCCAGCAGTTCCCGGGACAGTTATAGCAATCAGCCCCAGCATTTT	TRBD1	TRBJ1-5	-	TRBV28
CAWSWTVYNEQFF	TGTGCCTGGAGTTGGACAGTCTACAATGAGCAGTTCTTC	-	TRBJ2-1	-	TRBV30
CASRTQGVDSYGYTF	TGTGCCAGCAGGACCCAGGGCGTGGATAGCTATGGCTACACCTTC	-	TRBJ1-2	-	TRBV28
CSARQDSNEQYF	TGCAGTGCTAGACAGGATAGCAACGAGCAGTACTTC	-	TRBJ2-7	-	TRBV20-1
CASSTPGDLGYTF	TGTGCCAGCAGCACTCCCGGGGACCTCGGCTACACCTTC	-	TRBJ1-2	-	TRBV7-3
CASSFGQGAGNTEAFF	TGTGCCAGCAGTTTCGGACAGGGGGCTGGGAACACTGAAGCTTTCTTT	TRBD1	TRBJ1-1	-	TRBV28
CATSDPTGSSTDTQYF	TGTGCCACCAGTGACCCGACAGGGAGTAGCACAGATACGCAGTATTTT	TRBD1	TRBJ2-3	-	TRBV24-1
CASSYRLGGYGYTF	TGTGCCAGCAGTTACAGGCTCGGGGGCTATGGCTACACCTTC	-	TRBJ1-2	-	TRBV6-2/TRBV6-3
CASSSHSGRALSDEQFF	TGTGCCAGCAGCTCGCATAGCGGGAGGGCTCTATCCGATGAGCAGTTCTTC	TRBD2	TRBJ2-1	-	TRBV7-9
CASSISGSGNEQFF	TGTGCCAGTAGTATAAGCGGGAGTGGCAATGAGCAGTTCTTC	TRBD2	TRBJ2-1	-	TRBV19
CSVTGTGGGWETQYF	TGCAGTGTAACCGGGACAGGGGGCGGATGGGAGACCCAGTACTTC	TRBD1	TRBJ2-5	-	TRBV29-1
CASSLYGINTEAFF	TGTGCCAGCAGTTTATACGGGATAAACACTGAAGCTTTCTTT	-	TRBJ1-1	-	TRBV12-3/TRBV12-4
CASSRGRWNTEAFF	TGTGCCAGCAGCCGTGGTCGGTGGAACACTGAAGCTTTCTTT	-	TRBJ1-1	few	TRBV7-2
CATSWDSSYEQYF	TGCGCCACGTCGTGGGACAGCTCCTACGAGCAGTACTTC	TRBD1	TRBJ2-7	-	TRBV5-1
CASSRGFTSTDTQYF	TGTGCCAGCAGTCGAGGGTTTACTAGCACAGATACGCAGTATTTT	-	TRBJ2-3	-	TRBV12-3/TRBV12-4
CASSAGGTGDSPLHF	TGTGCCAGCTCTGCCGGAGGGACAGGGGATTCACCCCTCCACTTT	TRBD1	TRBJ1-6	many	TRBV18
CASSKGGPRGANVLTF	TGTGCCAGCAGCAAAGGAGGCCCGAGAGGGGCCAACGTCCTGACTTTC	-	TRBJ2-6	-	TRBV21-1
CASRSGLLFTDTQYF	TGTGCCAGCAGGTCGGGACTACTTTTCACAGATACGCAGTATTTT	TRBD2	TRBJ2-3	-	TRBV7-2
CASSLARGLAGIETQYF	TGCGCCAGCAGCTTGGCCCGAGGCCTAGCGGGGATCGAGACCCAGTACTTC	TRBD2	TRBJ2-5	-	TRBV5-5
CSARDPAGTTDTQYF	TGCAGTGCTAGAGATCCAGCGGGCACCACAGATACGCAGTATTTT	-	TRBJ2-3	few	TRBV20-1
CASSAEGPKETQYF	TGTGCCAGCAGCGCCGAGGGTCCTAAAGAGACCCAGTACTTC	-	TRBJ2-5	many	TRBV4-2
CASGLRERKLFF	TGTGCCAGCGGACTGAGGGAGCGGAAACTGTTTTTT	-	TRBJ1-4	-	TRBV7-9
CSARGGIQIYEQYF	TGCAGTGCTAGAGGGGGGATTCAGATCTACGAGCAGTACTTC	-	TRBJ2-7	-	TRBV20-1
CASSQGVRAGGYQETQYF	TGCGCCAGCAGCCAAGGAGTGAGAGCGGGAGGTTACCAAGAGACCCAGTACTTC	TRBD2	TRBJ2-5	-	TRBV4-1
CSAGVGGSGDSYEQYF	TGCAGTGCTGGCGTCGGGGGGAGCGGGGATTCCTACGAGCAGTACTTC	TRBD2	TRBJ2-7	few	TRBV20-1
CASSWTGGASDEQFF	TGTGCCAGCAGTTGGACAGGGGGCGCGAGCGATGAGCAGTTCTTC	TRBD1	TRBJ2-1	few	TRBV5-6
CASRGQGGFTEAFF	TGTGCCAGCAGGGGACAGGGTGGATTCACTGAAGCTTTCTTT	TRBD1	TRBJ1-1	-	TRBV12-3/TRBV12-4
CASSLDGPGGGQETQYF	TGTGCCAGCAGTTTAGATGGCCCAGGGGGGGGCCAAGAGACCCAGTACTTC	-	TRBJ2-5	few	TRBV12-3/TRBV12-4
CASSANFGGTEAFF	TGTGCCAGCAGCGCAAATTTCGGGGGGACTGAAGCTTTCTTT	-	TRBJ1-1	-	TRBV9
CASSFVPSGTAGELFF	TGCGCCAGCAGCTTCGTTCCTAGCGGGACCGCCGGGGAGCTGTTTTTT	TRBD2	TRBJ2-2	-	TRBV5-1
CATSDLGETQYF	TGTGCCACCAGTGATTTGGGGGAGACCCAGTACTTC	-	TRBJ2-5	few	TRBV24-1
CASSFRYQETQYF	TGTGCCAGCAGCTTTCGGTACCAAGAGACCCAGTACTTC	-	TRBJ2-5	few	TRBV12-3/TRBV12-4
CASKGPGRRNEQFF	TGTGCCAGTAAAGGGCCGGGTCGCCGCAATGAGCAGTTCTTC	-	TRBJ2-1	-	TRBV25-1
CASSPGTGESDTQYF	TGTGCCAGCAGCCCCGGGACAGGGGAGTCAGATACGCAGTATTTT	TRBD1	TRBJ2-3	-	TRBV5-4
CASKRTGDADTQYF	TGTGCCAGCAAAAGGACAGGGGACGCAGATACGCAGTATTTT	TRBD1	TRBJ2-3	few	TRBV27
CASSETASYEQYF	TGTGCCAGCAGTGAGACAGCTTCCTACGAGCAGTACTTC	-	TRBJ2-7	few	TRBV25-1
CASRGRAFQYQETQYF	TGTGCCAGCAGGGGGAGGGCTTTCCAGTACCAAGAGACCCAGTACTTC	-	TRBJ2-5	-	TRBV21-1
CASSPAGTEPYGYTF	TGTGCCAGCAGCCCAGCCGGGACGGAGCCTTATGGCTACACCTTC	-	TRBJ1-2	few	TRBV7-9
CASSELGVGAKNIQYF	TGTGCCAGCAGTGAATTAGGAGTGGGCGCCAAAAACATTCAGTACTTC	-	TRBJ2-4	-	TRBV2
CASSYARGTGGLPQHF	TGTGCCAGCAGTTATGCCCGAGGGACAGGGGGCTTGCCCCAGCATTTT	TRBD1	TRBJ1-5	few	TRBV6-2/TRBV6-3
CATSDFGKFYNEQFF	TGTGCCACCAGTGATTTTGGCAAGTTTTACAATGAGCAGTTCTTC	-	TRBJ2-1	few	TRBV24-1
CASSSGQNGQPQHF	TGCGCCAGCAGCTCGGGACAGAACGGTCAGCCCCAGCATTTT	TRBD1	TRBJ1-5	-	TRBV5-1
CASRPTNSYEQYF	TGCGCCAGCCGTCCGACAAACTCCTACGAGCAGTACTTC	-	TRBJ2-7	few	TRBV5-1